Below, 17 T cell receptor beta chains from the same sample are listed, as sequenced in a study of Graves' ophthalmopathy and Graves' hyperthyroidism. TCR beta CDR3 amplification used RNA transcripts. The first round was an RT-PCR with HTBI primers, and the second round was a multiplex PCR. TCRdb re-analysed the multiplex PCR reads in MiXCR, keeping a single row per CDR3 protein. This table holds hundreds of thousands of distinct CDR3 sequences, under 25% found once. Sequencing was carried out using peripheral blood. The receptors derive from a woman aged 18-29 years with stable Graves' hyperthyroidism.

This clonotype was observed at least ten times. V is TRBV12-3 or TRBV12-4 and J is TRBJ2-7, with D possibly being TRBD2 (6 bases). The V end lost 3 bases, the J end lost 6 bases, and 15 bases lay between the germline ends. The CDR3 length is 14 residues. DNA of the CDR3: TGTGCCAGCAGTTTTTCGCCGATGGGAGGCGAGCAGTACTTC. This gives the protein CASSFSPMGGEQYF.

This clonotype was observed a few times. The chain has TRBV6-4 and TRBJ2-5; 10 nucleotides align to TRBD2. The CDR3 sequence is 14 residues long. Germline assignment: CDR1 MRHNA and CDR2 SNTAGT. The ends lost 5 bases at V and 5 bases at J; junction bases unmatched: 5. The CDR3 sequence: CASSSSSGSETQYF. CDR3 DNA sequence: TGTGCCAGCAGTTCGTCTAGCGGGAGTGAGACCCAGTACTTC.

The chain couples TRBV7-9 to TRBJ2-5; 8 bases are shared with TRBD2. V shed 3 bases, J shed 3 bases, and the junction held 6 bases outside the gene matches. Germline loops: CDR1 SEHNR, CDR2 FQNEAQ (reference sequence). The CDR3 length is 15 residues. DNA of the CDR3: TGTGCCAGCAGCTTCGTACTTAGCGGGGAAGAGACCCAGTACTTC. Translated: CASSFVLSGEETQYF.

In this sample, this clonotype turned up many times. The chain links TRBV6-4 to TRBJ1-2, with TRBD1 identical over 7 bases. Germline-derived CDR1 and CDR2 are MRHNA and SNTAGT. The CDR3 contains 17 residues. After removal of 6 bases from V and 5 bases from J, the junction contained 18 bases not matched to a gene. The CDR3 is CASSRTIQGTDKYGYTF. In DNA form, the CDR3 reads TGTGCCAGCAGCCGGACTATACAAGGGACAGACAAATATGGCTACACCTTC.

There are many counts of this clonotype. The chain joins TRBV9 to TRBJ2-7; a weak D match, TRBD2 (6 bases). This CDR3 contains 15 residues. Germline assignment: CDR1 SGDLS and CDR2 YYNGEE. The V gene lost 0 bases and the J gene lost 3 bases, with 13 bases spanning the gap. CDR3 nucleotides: TGTGCCAGCAGCGTAGGGGGAGGTGGGGGCTACGAGCAGTACTTC. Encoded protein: CASSVGGGGGYEQYF.

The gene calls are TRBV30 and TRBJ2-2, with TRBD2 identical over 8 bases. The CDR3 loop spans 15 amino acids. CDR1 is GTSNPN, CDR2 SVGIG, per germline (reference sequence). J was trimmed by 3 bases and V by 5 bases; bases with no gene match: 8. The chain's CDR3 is CAWHTGGRDTGELFF. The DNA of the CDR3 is TGTGCCTGGCATACGGGGGGGCGCGACACCGGGGAGCTGTTTTTT.

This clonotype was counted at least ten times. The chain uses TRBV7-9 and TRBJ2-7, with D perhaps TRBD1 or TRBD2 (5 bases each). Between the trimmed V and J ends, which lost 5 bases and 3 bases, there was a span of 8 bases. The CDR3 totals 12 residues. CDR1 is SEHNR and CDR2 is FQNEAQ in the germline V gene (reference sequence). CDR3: CASSGDVYEQYF. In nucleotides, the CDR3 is TGTGCCAGCAGCGGGGACGTCTACGAGCAGTACTTC.

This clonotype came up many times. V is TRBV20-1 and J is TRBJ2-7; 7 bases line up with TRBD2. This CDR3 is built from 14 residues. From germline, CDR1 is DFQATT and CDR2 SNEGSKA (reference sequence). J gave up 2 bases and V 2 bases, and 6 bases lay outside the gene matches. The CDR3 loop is CSARIAGRTYEQYF. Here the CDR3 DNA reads TGCAGTGCTAGAATAGCGGGCCGAACCTACGAGCAGTACTTC.

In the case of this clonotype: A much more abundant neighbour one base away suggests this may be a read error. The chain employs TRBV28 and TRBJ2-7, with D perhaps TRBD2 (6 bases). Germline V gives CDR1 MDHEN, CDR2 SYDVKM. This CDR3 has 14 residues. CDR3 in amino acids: CSSSPVARGYEQYF. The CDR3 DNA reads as TGTTCCAGCAGTCCCGTTGCGCGGGGCTACGAGCAGTACTTC. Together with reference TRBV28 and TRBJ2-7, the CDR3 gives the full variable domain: DVKVTQSSRYLVKRTGEKVFLECVQDMDHENMFWYRQDPGLGLRLIYFSYDVKMKEKGDIPEGYSVSREKKERFSLILESASTNQTSMYLCSSSPVARGYEQYFGPGTRLTVT.

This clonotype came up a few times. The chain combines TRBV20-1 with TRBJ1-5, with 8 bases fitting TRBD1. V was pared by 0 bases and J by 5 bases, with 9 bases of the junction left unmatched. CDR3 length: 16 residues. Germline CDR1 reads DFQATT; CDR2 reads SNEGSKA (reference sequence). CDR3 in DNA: TGCAGTGCTAGAGAATGGAACAGGGGGTTTTATCAGCCCCAGCATTTT. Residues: CSAREWNRGFYQPQHF.

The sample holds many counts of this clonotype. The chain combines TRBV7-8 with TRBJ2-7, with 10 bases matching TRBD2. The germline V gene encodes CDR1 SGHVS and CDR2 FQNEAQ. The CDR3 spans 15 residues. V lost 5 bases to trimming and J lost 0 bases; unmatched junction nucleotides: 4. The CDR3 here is CASSPPSGSSYEQYF. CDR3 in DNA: TGTGCCAGCAGCCCTCCTAGCGGGAGCTCCTACGAGCAGTACTTC.

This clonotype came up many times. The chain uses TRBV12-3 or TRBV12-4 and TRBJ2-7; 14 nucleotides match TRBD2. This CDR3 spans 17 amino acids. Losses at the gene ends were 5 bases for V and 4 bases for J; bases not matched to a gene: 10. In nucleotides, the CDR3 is TGTGCCAGCAGTGGCCAGGGGACTAGCGGGAGTAAGTACGAGCAGTACTTC. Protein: CASSGQGTSGSKYEQYF.

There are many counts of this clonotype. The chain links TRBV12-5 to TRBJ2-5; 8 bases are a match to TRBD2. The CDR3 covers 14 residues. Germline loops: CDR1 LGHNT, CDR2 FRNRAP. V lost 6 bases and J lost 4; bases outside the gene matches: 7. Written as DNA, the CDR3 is TGTGCTAGTGGACTTACCGGGACTAGAGAGACCCAGTACTTC. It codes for CASGLTGTRETQYF.

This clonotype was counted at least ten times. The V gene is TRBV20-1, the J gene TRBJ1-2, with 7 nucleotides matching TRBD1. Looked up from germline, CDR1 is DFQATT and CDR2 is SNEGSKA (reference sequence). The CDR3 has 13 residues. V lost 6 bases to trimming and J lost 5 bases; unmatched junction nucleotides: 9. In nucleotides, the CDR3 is TGCAGTGCCTCCCCAGGGGGGACATATGGCTACACCTTC. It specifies CSASPGGTYGYTF.

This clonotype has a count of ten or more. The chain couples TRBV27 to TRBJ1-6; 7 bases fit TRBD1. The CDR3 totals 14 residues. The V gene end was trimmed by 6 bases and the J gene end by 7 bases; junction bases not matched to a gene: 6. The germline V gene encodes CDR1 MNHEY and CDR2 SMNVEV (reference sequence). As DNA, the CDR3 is TGTGCCAGCAGAAACGCCAGGGGGAATTCACCCCTCCACTTT. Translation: CASRNARGNSPLHF.

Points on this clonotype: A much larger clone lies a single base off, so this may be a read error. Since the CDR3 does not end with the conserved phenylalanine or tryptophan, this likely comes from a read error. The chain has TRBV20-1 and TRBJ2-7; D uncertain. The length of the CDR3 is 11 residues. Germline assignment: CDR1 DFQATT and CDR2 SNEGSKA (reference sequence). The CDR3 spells CSVGQSYEQYL. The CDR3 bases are TGCAGCGTTGGGCAGTCCTACGAGCAGTACTTG.

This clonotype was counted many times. The CDR3 is CSVEGGPSRETQYF. Written as DNA, the CDR3 is TGCAGCGTTGAAGGTGGTCCGAGCCGGGAGACCCAGTACTTC. The chain couples TRBV29-1 to TRBJ2-5; D uncertain. Trimming shortened V by 1 base and J by 5 bases, and 14 bases separated the two germline ends. Germline CDR1 SQVTM, CDR2 ANQGSEA. CDR3 length: 14 residues.